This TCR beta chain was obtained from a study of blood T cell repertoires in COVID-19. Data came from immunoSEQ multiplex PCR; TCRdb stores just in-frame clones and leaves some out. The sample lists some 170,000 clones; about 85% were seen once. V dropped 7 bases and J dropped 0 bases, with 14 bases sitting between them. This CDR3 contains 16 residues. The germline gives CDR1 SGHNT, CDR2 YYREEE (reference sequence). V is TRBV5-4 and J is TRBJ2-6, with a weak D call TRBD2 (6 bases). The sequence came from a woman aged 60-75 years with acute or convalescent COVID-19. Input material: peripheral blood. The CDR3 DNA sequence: TGTGCCAGCCCCCTGGGGGGTAGCTCTGGGGCCAACGTCCTGACTTTC. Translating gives CASPLGGSSGANVLTF.